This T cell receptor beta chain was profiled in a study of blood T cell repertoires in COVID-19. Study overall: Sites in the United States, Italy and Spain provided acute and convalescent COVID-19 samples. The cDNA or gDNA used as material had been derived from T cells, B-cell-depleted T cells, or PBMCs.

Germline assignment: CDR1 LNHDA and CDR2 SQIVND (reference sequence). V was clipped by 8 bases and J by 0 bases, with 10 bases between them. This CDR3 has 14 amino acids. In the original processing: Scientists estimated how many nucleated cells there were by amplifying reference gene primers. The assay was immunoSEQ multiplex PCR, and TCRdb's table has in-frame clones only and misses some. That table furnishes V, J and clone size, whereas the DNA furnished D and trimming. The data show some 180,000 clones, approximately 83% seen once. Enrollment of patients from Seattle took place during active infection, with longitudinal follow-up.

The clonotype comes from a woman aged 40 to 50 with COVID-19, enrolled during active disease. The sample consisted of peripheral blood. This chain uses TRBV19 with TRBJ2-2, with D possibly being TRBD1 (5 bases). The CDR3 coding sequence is TGTGCCAGTGGACATTCCTCGAACACCGGGGAGCTGTTTTTT. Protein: CASGHSSNTGELFF. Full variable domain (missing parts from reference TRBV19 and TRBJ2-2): DGGITQSPKYLFRKEGQNVTLSCEQNLNHDAMYWYRQDPGQGLRLIYYSQIVNDFQKGDIAEGYSVSREKKESFPLTVTSAQKNPTAFYLCASGHSSNTGELFFGEGSRLTVL.